The subject of this entry is one T cell receptor (beta chain). The sample comes from a study of Graves' ophthalmopathy and Graves' hyperthyroidism. RNA transcripts provided the template for amplifying TCR beta CDR3 regions. RT-PCR with HTBI primers came first, then second-round multiplex PCR. TCRdb used MiXCR to reprocess the multiplex PCR reads, holding one entry per CDR3 protein. In the table there are about 640,000 distinct CDR3 sequences, about two fifths of which are singletons. The sequenced sample consisted of peripheral blood. This clonotype was sampled from an adult man with Graves' ophthalmopathy.

The CDR3 nucleotides are TGCAGCGTAAGAAGAGCCTCCTCGGGCCTTTCCGAACAAGAGACCCAGTACTTC. Protein: CSVRRASSGLSEQETQYF. This rearrangement joins TRBV29-1 to TRBJ2-5; D call uncertain. Germline CDR1 SQVTM, CDR2 ANQGSEA. This CDR3 comprises 18 residues. Deletions cut 6 bases from V and 2 bases from J, with 28 bases between.